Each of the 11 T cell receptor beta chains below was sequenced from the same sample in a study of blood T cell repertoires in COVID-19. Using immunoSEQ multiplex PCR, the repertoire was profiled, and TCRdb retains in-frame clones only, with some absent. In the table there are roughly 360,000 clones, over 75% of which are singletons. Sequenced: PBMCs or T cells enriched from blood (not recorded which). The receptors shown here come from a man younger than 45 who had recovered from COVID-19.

DNA of the CDR3: TGTGCCAGCAGTCCACCGGGACAGGGGGCGTACGAGCAGTACTTC. Protein sequence: CASSPPGQGAYEQYF. The J gene is TRBJ2-7, the V gene TRBV6-6, with 12 bases aligning to TRBD1. Germline CDR1 reads MNHNY; CDR2 reads SVGAGI (reference sequence). CDR3 length: 15 amino acids. The trim removed 5 bases at V and 4 bases at J, leaving 6 bases unmatched.

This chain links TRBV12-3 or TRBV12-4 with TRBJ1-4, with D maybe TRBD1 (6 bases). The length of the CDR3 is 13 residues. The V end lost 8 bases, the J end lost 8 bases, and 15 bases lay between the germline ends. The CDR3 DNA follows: TGTGCCAGCTCCAGGGGTCGTGGGGAAAAACTGTTTTTT. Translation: CASSRGRGEKLFF.

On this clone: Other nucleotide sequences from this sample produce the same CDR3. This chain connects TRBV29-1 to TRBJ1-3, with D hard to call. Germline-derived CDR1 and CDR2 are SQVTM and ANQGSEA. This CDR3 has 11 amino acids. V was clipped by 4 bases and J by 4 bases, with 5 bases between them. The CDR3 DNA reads TGCAGCGTTGGCGGGGGAAACACCATATATTTT. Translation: CSVGGGNTIYF.

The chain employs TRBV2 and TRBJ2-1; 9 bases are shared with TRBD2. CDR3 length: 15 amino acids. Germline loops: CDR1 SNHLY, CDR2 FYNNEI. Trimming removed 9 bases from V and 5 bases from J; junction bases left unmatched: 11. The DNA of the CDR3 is TGTGCCAGTTCACCAACCCTAGCGGGAAACAATGAGCAGTTCTTC. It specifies CASSPTLAGNNEQFF.

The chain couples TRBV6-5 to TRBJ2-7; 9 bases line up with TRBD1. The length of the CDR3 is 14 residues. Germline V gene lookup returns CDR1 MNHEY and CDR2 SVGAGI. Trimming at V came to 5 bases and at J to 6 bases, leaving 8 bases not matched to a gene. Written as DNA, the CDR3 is TGTGCCAGCAGTCCCTCCGGGACAGGGTTCGAGCAGTACTTC. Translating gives CASSPSGTGFEQYF.

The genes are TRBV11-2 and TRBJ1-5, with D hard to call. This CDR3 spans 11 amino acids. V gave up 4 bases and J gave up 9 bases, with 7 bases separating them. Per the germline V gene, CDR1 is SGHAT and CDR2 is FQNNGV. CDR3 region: CASSSSGPQHF. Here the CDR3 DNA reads TGTGCCAGCAGCTCCTCGGGGCCCCAGCATTTT. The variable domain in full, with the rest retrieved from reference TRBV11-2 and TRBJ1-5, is EAGVAQSPRYKIIEKRQSVAFWCNPISGHATLYWYQQILGQGPKLLIQFQNNGVVDDSQLPKDRFSAERLKGVDSTLKIQPAKLEDSAVYLCASSSSGPQHFGDGTRLSIL.

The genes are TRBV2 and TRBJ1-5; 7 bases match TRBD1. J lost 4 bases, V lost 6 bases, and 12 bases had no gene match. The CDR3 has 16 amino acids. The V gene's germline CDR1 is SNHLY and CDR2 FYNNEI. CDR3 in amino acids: CASRPNTGTANQPQHF. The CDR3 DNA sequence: TGTGCCAGCAGGCCAAATACCGGGACAGCAAATCAGCCCCAGCATTTT.

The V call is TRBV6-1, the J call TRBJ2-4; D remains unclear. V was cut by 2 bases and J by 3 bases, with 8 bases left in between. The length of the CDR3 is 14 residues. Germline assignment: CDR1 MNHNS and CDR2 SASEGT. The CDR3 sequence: CASSELNFKNIQYF. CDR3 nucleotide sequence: TGTGCCAGCAGTGAACTTAACTTCAAAAACATTCAGTACTTC.

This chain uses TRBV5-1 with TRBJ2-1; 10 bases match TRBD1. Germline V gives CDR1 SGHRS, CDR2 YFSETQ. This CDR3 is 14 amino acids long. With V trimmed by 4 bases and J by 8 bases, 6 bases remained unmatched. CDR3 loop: CASSAGTGADEQFF. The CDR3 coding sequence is TGCGCCAGCAGCGCAGGGACAGGGGCAGATGAGCAGTTCTTC. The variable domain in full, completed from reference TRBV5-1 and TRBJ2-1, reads KAGVTQTPRYLIKTRGQQVTLSCSPISGHRSVSWYQQTPGQGLQFLFEYFSETQRNKGNFPGRFSGRQFSNSRSEMNVSTLELGDSALYLCASSAGTGADEQFFGPGTRLTVL.

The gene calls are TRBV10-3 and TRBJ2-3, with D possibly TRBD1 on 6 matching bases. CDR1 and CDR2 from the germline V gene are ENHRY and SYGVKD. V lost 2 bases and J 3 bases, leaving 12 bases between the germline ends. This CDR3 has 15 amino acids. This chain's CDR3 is CAISEGGRVTDTQYF. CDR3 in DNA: TGTGCCATCAGTGAGGGGGGCAGAGTAACAGATACGCAGTATTTT.

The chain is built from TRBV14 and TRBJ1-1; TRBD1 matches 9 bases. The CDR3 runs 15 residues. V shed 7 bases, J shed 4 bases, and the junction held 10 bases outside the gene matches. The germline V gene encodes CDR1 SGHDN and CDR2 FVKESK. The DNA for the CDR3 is TGTGCCAGCAAAAGACAGGGGGACGGAGGCACTGAAGCTTTCTTT. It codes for CASKRQGDGGTEAFF.